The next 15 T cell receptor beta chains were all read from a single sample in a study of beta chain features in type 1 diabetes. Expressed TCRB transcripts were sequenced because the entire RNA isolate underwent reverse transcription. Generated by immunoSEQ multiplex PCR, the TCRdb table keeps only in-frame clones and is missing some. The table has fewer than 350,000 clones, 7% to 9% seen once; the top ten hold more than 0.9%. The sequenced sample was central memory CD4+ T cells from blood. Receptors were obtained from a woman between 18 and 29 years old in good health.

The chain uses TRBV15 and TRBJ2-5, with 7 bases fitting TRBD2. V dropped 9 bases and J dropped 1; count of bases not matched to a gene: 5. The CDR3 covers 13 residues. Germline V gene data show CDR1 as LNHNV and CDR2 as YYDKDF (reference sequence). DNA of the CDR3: TGTGCCACGGAGCGGGATCGCCAAGAGACCCAGTACTTC. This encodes CATERDRQETQYF.

CDR3 in DNA: TGTGCCAGCAGCTTAATGCCAGGGGGCCGAGAGACCCAGTACTTC. It codes for CASSLMPGGRETQYF. This chain uses TRBV7-3 with TRBJ2-5, with 8 bases matching TRBD1. Germline-derived CDR1 and CDR2 are SGHTA and FQGTGA. The CDR3 sequence is 15 residues long. The junction had 5 bases not matched to a gene; V was cut back by 1 base and J by 4 bases.

The CDR3 coding sequence is TGCGCCAGCAGCTTGGACGCGACAGCTTATGGCTACACCTTC. Protein: CASSLDATAYGYTF. The chain couples TRBV5-1 to TRBJ1-2, with D tentatively TRBD1 (5 bases). This CDR3 region has 14 residues. The ends were cut back, 0 bases at V and 5 bases at J, with 11 bases in the middle. Germline V gene sequence: CDR1 SGHRS, CDR2 YFSETQ.

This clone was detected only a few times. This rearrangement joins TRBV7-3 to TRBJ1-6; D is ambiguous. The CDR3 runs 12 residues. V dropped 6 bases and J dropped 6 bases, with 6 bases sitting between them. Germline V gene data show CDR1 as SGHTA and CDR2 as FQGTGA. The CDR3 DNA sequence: TGTGCCAGCAGTGGGCGTAATTCACCCCTCCACTTT. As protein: CASSGRNSPLHF.

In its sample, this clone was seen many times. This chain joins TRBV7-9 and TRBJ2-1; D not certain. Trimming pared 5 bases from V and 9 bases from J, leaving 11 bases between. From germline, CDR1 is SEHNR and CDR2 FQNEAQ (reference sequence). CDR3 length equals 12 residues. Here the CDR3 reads CASSPNMGEQFF. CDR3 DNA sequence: TGTGCCAGCAGCCCCAATATGGGTGAGCAGTTCTTC.

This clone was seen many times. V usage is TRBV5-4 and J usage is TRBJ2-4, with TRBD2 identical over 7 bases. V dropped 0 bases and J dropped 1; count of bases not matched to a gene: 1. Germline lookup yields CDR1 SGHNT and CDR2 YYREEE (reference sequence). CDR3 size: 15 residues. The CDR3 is CASSLGEGAKNIQYF. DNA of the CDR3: TGTGCCAGCAGCTTGGGGGAGGGGGCCAAAAACATTCAGTACTTC.

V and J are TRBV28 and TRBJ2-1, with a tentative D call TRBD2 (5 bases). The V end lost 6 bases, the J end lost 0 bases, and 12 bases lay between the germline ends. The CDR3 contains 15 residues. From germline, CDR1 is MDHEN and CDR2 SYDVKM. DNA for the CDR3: TGTGCCAGCAGACGCGAGAGGGCCTCCTACAATGAGCAGTTCTTC. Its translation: CASRRERASYNEQFF.

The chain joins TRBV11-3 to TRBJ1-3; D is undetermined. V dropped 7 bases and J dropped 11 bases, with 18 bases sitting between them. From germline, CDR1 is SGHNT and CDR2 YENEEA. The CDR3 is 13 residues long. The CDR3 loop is CASTDGPHRSIYF. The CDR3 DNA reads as TGTGCCAGCACCGACGGGCCCCATCGGTCCATATATTTT.

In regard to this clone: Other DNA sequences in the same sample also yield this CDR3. The CDR3 DNA reads TGTGCCAGCAGTGAATCAGGGCTAGCCAAAAACATTCAGTACTTC. Amino acids: CASSESGLAKNIQYF. The chain links TRBV25-1 to TRBJ2-4; D is possibly TRBD1 (5 bases). The germline CDR1 and CDR2 sequences are MGHDK and SYGVNS. The ends were cut back, 1 base at V and 0 bases at J, with 7 bases in the middle. The CDR3 has 15 residues.

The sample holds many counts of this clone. The CDR3 loop is CASGVGRSTDTQYF. CDR3 DNA sequence: TGTGCCAGCGGGGTGGGCAGAAGCACAGATACGCAGTATTTT. The chain employs TRBV9 and TRBJ2-3, with D unclear. This CDR3 region has 14 residues. Trimming left V 7 bases short and J 0 bases short, with 12 bases between. In germline, CDR1 is SGDLS, CDR2 YYNGEE. Filled out from reference TRBV9 and TRBJ2-3, the complete variable domain reads DSGVTQTPKHLITATGQRVTLRCSPRSGDLSVYWYQQSLDQGLQFLIQYYNGEERAKGNILERFSAQQFPDLHSELNLSSLELGDSALYFCASGVGRSTDTQYFGPGTRLTVL.

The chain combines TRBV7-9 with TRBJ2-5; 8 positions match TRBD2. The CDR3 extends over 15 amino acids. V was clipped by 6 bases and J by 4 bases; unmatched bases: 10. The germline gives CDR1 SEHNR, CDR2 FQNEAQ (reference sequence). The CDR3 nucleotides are TGTGCCAGCAGACCCATAGCGGGGTGGGGAGAGACCCAGTACTTC. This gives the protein CASRPIAGWGETQYF.

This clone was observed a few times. The CDR3 loop reads CAWGTTSQGGFF. The CDR3, as DNA: TGTGCCTGGGGCACGACTAGCCAGGGTGGGTTCTTC. The chain combines TRBV30 with TRBJ2-1; 7 bases map to TRBD2. The V and J ends lost 5 bases and 15 bases, in that order; junction bases with no gene match: 13. The CDR3 has 12 amino acids. CDR1 is GTSNPN and CDR2 is SVGIG in the germline V gene (reference sequence).

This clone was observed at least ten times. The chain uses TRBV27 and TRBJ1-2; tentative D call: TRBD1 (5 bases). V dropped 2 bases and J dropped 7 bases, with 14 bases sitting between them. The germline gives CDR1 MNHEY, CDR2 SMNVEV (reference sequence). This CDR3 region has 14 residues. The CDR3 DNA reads TGTGCCAGCAGTTTAAAGGAGGGGTGGACTGGCTACACCTTC. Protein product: CASSLKEGWTGYTF.

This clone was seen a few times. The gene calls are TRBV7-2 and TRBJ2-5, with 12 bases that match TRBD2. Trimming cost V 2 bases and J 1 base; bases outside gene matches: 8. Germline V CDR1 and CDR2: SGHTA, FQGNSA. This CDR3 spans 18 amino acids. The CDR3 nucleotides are TGTGCCAGCAGCTTAAGGGTTACTAGCGGGGGGTTCCAAGAGACCCAGTACTTC. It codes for CASSLRVTSGGFQETQYF.

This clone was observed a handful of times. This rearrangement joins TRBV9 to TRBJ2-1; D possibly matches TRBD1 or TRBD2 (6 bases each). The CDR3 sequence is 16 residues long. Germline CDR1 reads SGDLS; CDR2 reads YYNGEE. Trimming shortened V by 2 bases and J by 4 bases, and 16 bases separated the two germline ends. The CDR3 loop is CASSVQGLGGYNEQFF. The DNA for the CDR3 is TGTGCCAGCAGCGTCCAGGGGCTGGGGGGATACAATGAGCAGTTCTTC.